A selection of T cell receptor beta chains follows, all from one sample in a study of T cell responses to AZD1222 COVID-19 vaccine. Using immunoSEQ multiplex PCR, the repertoire was profiled, and TCRdb retains in-frame clones only, with some absent. Of fewer than 120,000 clones in the sample, approximately 90% were seen once. The sequencing here drew on peripheral blood, taken on day 0 of AZD1222 vaccination. The receptors here all came from an adult in good health. CDR3s include the opening cysteine and the closing phenylalanine or tryptophan. The D gene is left open where the match is weak. The size entry is marked missing in some rows and otherwise reads once, few, many or a size class.

D: TRBD2
J: TRBJ2-7
V: TRBV5-1
size: NA
DNA: TGCGCCAGCAGCTGGGGTGGCGGGAGTGCCCGCGAGCAGTACTTC
CDR3: CASSWGGGSAREQYF

D: TRBD1
J: TRBJ2-7
V: TRBV3-1/TRBV3-2
size: NA
DNA: TGTGCCAGCAGCCATCTAGGACAGGGGGCAAACGAGCAGTACTTC
CDR3: CASSHLGQGANEQYF

D: TRBD1
J: TRBJ2-2
V: TRBV7-9
size: NA
DNA: TGTGCCAGCAGCCACCCGCCCGGGACAGGGGAAACCGGGGAGCTGTTTTTT
CDR3: CASSHPPGTGETGELFF

D: TRBD1
J: TRBJ1-2
V: TRBV19
size: NA
DNA: TGTGCCAGTAGTAGTCCCGCCGGGACAGGAACCTTC
CDR3: CASSSPAGTGTF

D: TRBD2
J: TRBJ2-7
V: TRBV5-1
size: NA
DNA: TGCGCCAGCAGCTTGGTTAGCGGGAGTAACTACGAGCAGTACTTC
CDR3: CASSLVSGSNYEQYF

D: TRBD1
J: TRBJ2-7
V: TRBV6-6
size: NA
DNA: TGTGCCAGCAGTCGACTGACAGGGGGTTACGAGCAGTACTTC
CDR3: CASSRLTGGYEQYF

D: NA
J: TRBJ1-4
V: TRBV7-8
size: NA
DNA: TGTGCCAGCAGCCAAAGGGTATTCGGGGAAAAACTGTTTTTT
CDR3: CASSQRVFGEKLFF

D: NA
J: TRBJ2-2
V: TRBV24-1
size: NA
DNA: TGTGCCACCAGCCCGGCTACGAACACCGGGGAGCTGTTTTTT
CDR3: CATSPATNTGELFF

D: NA
J: TRBJ1-3
V: TRBV10-1
size: once
DNA: TGCGCCAGCAGTGAGTCTCCGGGTCGGTCCTCTGGAAACACCATATATTTT
CDR3: CASSESPGRSSGNTIYF

D: NA
J: TRBJ2-7
V: TRBV12-2
size: few
DNA: TGTGCAAGTCGCTTCCTCTTTTCGGTAGAGCCTGAGCAGTACTTC
CDR3: CASRFLFSVEPEQYF

D: NA
J: TRBJ1-6
V: TRBV27
size: NA
DNA: TGTGCCAGCAGTCCGAAGGGGGGGCCCTATAATTCACCCCTCCACTTT
CDR3: CASSPKGGPYNSPLHF

D: NA
J: TRBJ1-4
V: TRBV5-4
size: NA
DNA: TGTGCCAGCAGCTTGCTTCCCTGGGGGGAAAAACTGTTTTTT
CDR3: CASSLLPWGEKLFF

D: NA
J: TRBJ2-1
V: TRBV30
size: NA
DNA: TGTGCCTGGAGGGTAGGGAGAAATGAGCAGTTCTTC
CDR3: CAWRVGRNEQFF

D: TRBD1
J: TRBJ1-1
V: TRBV5-1
size: few
DNA: TGCGCCAGCAGCACAGCACAGGGGCGCCTCGTGGCTGAAGCTTTCTTT
CDR3: CASSTAQGRLVAEAFF

D: TRBD1
J: TRBJ1-4
V: TRBV18
size: NA
DNA: TGTGCCAGCTCATCGGGACAGGGGACCACTAATGAAAAACTGTTTTTT
CDR3: CASSSGQGTTNEKLFF

D: TRBD1
J: TRBJ1-1
V: TRBV28
size: NA
DNA: TGTGCCAGCAGTTTGAGGCCCCAGGGGGTAATATTT
CDR3: CASSLRPQGVIF

D: NA
J: TRBJ2-6
V: TRBV2
size: NA
DNA: TGTGCCAGCAAATCCGGGGCCAACGTCCTGACTTTC
CDR3: CASKSGANVLTF

D: TRBD2
J: TRBJ2-7
V: TRBV9
size: NA
DNA: TGTGCCAGCAGCGTAGGTGAAGCGGGAGGGCCCCACGAGCAGTACTTC
CDR3: CASSVGEAGGPHEQYF

D: NA
J: TRBJ1-4
V: TRBV6-2/TRBV6-3
size: few
DNA: TGTGCCAGCAGTTACAGGACACCTCCTAATGAAAAACTGTTTTTT
CDR3: CASSYRTPPNEKLFF

D: TRBD1
J: TRBJ2-7
V: TRBV28
size: NA
DNA: TGTGCCAGCCTCCGGGACAGCGCCTACGAGCAGTACTTC
CDR3: CASLRDSAYEQYF